This T cell receptor beta chain was sequenced during a study of human T cells and chemical hapten exposure. Study background: The study sensitized with 2% DPC on an approximately 2 cm by approximately 2 cm patch of upper inner arm skin.

TCRdb re-called the RACE reads through MiXCR, storing one row per CDR3 protein. This repertoire shows about 120,000 distinct CDR3 sequences, over 10% found once; its top ten account for approximately 1.5%. For this clonotype: As yet, its antigen is unknown.

Time point defined: patch test 1, 2 weeks after DPC sensitization. Treatment here: therapeutic diphenylcyclopropenone sensitization with weekly scalp DPC. Participating donors were patients with alopecia, aged 18 to 70 years, considered appropriate candidates for DPC. Study-level points and caveats: Expanded TCRs clustered into significantly more large CDR3 similarity groups than controls, the analysis revealed.

The CDR3 length is 14 residues. Per the germline V gene, CDR1 is SGHVS and CDR2 is FNYEAQ. The J segment lost 5 bases and the V segment lost 0 bases, leaving 3 bases of the junction unmatched. The clonotype comes from a woman aged 50 to 60 with alopecia areata. Some clones in this sample may be carry-over from other donors' samples. The chain couples TRBV7-6 to TRBJ2-5; 7 bases fit TRBD1. Sequencing was performed on whole blood, taken in connection with sensitization to the hapten diphenylcyclopropenone (DPC). CDR3 DNA: TGTGCCAGCAGCTTAGCAGGGGGCTTGGAGACCCAGTACTTC. This gives the protein CASSLAGGLETQYF.